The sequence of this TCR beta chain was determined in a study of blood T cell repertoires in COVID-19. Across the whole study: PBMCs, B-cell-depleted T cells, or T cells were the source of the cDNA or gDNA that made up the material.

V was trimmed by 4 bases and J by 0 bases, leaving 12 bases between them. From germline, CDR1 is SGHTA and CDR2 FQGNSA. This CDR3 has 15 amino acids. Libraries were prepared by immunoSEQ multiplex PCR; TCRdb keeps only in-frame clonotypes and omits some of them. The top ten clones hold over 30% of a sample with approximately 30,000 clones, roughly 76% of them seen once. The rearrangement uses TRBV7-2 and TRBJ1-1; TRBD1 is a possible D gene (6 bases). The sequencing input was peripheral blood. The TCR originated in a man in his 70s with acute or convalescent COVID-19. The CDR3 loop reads CASSSKGVVNTEAFF. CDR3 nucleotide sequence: TGTGCCAGCAGCTCCAAGGGGGTTGTGAACACTGAAGCTTTCTTT.